This TCR beta chain was retrieved from a study of T cells in localized non-small cell lung cancer. With respect to this clone: The antigen is unknown.

Assay used: immunoSEQ multiplex PCR; TCRdb lists only in-frame clones, some missing. The data show about 3,300 clones, approximately 54% seen once. The CDR3 is 15 amino acids. V was clipped by 3 bases and J by 3 bases, with 11 bases between them. Germline assignment: CDR1 SGHNT and CDR2 YENEEA. Notes on the study in general: Median around 54 top-100 tumor clones were shared with paired adjacent lung. Uninvolved nearby lung showed the greatest T cell clonality, exceeding that found in tumor.

This sequence joins TRBV11-3 and TRBJ1-4, with D tentatively TRBD1 (6 bases). The source of this sequence is a woman between 18 and 55 years old with stage I lung adenocarcinoma. Sequences were derived from lymph node tissue, sampled before any cancer treatment. CDR3 protein: CASSLGGASNEKLFF. Here the CDR3 DNA reads TGTGCCAGCAGCTTGGGGGGCGCGTCTAATGAAAAACTGTTTTTT. Full variable domain (rest looked up from reference TRBV11-3 and TRBJ1-4): EAGVVQSPRYKIIEKKQPVAFWCNPISGHNTLYWYLQNLGQGPELLIRYENEEAVDDSQLPKDRFSAERLKGVDSTLKIQPAELGDSAVYLCASSLGGASNEKLFFGSGTQLSVL.